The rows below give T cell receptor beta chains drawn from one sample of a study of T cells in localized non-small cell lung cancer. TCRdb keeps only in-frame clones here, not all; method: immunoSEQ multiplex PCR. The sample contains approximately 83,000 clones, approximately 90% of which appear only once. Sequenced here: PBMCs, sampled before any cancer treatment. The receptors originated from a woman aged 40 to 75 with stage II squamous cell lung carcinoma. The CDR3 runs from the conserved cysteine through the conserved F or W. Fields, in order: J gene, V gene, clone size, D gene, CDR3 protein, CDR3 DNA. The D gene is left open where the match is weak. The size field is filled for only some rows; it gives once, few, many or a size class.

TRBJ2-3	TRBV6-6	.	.	CASSYSDTQYF	TGTGCCAGCAGTTACTCGGATACGCAGTATTTT
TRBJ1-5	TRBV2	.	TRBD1	CASRRGTGPLLGPQHF	TGTGCCAGCAGACGAGGGACAGGGCCCCTTCTGGGGCCCCAGCATTTT
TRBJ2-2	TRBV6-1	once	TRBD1	CASSRDRINTGELFF	TGTGCCAGCAGCCGGGACAGAATTAACACCGGGGAGCTGTTTTTT
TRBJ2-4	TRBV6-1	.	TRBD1	CASSGGQGVDLAKNIQYF	TGTGCCAGCAGTGGGGGACAGGGGGTCGACTTAGCCAAAAACATTCAGTACTTC
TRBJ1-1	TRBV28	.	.	CASSLGDKAFF	TGTGCCAGCAGTTTAGGGGACAAAGCTTTCTTT
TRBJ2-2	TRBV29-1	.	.	CSVERDPGELFF	TGCAGCGTTGAAAGGGATCCCGGGGAGCTGTTTTTT
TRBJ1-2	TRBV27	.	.	CASSPRRGEGYTF	TGTGCCAGCAGCCCACGGCGGGGGGAAGGCTACACCTTC
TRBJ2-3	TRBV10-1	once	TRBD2	CASRPGTSGSTDTQYF	TGCGCCAGCAGGCCCGGGACTAGCGGTAGCACAGATACGCAGTATTTT
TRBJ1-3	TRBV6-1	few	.	CASSDPRGGHSGNTIYF	TGTGCCAGCAGTGACCCGCGCGGGGGGCACTCTGGAAACACCATATATTTT
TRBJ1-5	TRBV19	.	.	CASSAGGGIHQAQHF	TGTGCCAGTAGTGCCGGGGGGGGTATCCATCAGGCCCAGCATTTT
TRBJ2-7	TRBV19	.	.	CASSPGNSYEQYF	TGTGCCAGTAGTCCAGGTAATTCTTACGAGCAGTACTTC
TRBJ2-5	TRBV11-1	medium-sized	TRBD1	CASSRGQEEETQYF	TGTGCCAGCAGCCGGGGACAGGAGGAAGAGACCCAGTACTTC
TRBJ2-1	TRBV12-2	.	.	CASRPLTSEGQESYNEQFF	TGTGCAAGTCGTCCACTTACGTCGGAGGGACAGGAATCCTACAATGAGCAGTTCTTC
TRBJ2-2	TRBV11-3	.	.	CASQYSTGELFF	TGTGCCAGCCAATACTCCACCGGGGAGCTGTTTTTT